This T cell receptor beta chain was observed in a study of T cells after yellow fever vaccination. This clonotype has more than one count but fewer than ten. The V and J ends lost 6 bases and 3 bases, in that order; junction bases with no gene match: 18. Germline assignment: CDR1 DFQATT and CDR2 SNEGSKA (reference sequence). There are 19 residues in the CDR3. TCRdb analysed the 5' RACE reads with MiXCR anew, one entry per CDR3 protein. The data contain under 300,000 distinct CDR3 sequences, roughly 6.2% of them seen just once; the ten biggest clones take up 1% to 1.2%. This sequence was found in a man aged 25 to 40 who received the YFV17D yellow fever vaccine. Here the sequenced sample was CD4+ T cells sorted from PBMCs, taken on the day of the yellow fever booster vaccination. The V call is TRBV20-1, the J call TRBJ2-1, with 12 bases that match TRBD2. CDR3 loop: CSARNAASGRALFYNEQFF. CDR3 nucleotide sequence: TGCAGTGCGCGAAACGCCGCTAGCGGGAGGGCACTATTCTACAATGAGCAGTTCTTC.